The present T cell receptor (beta chain) was sequenced within a study of cytomegalovirus exposure and HLA in healthy donors. Study-level points and caveats: HLA alleles were associated with 16,951 TCR beta sequences in a later analysis at 0.05 false discovery rate.

To note about this clone: Its target is not known.

CDR1 and CDR2 from the germline V gene are SGHTA and FQGNSA. The ends were cut back, 1 base at V and 4 bases at J, with 13 bases in the middle. This CDR3 comprises 15 residues. The PCR employed 60 Vbeta primers together with 13 Jbeta primers. Per the original data handling: A follow-up analysis tallied 86 million or so unique TCR beta chains, approximately 10 million shared. Generated by immunoSEQ multiplex PCR, the TCRdb table keeps only in-frame clones and is missing some. V, J and clone size are taken as reported in that table, and D and trimming were inferred from the DNA itself. Of around 150,000 clones in the sample, around four fifths were seen once.

The rearrangement links TRBV7-2 to TRBJ1-1; the D gene is possibly TRBD1 (5 bases). Source material: PBMCs. The clonotype comes from a man aged 40-55 years in good health and CMV-seronegative. The CDR3 DNA reads as TGTGCCAGCAGCTTAGGGGGCAGGGTGGGCACTGAAGCTTTCTTT. Its translation is CASSLGGRVGTEAFF.